This TCR beta chain was identified in a study of Graves' ophthalmopathy and Graves' hyperthyroidism. RNA served as the template for amplifying TCR beta CDR3 regions. RT-PCR with HTBI primers came first, then second-round multiplex PCR. One entry per CDR3 protein, called by TCRdb with MiXCR from the multiplex PCR reads. The table records hundreds of thousands of distinct CDR3 sequences, 20% to 25% of them present only once. V shed 6 bases and J 9 bases; nucleotides not matched to a gene: 12. Looked up from germline, CDR1 is MDHEN and CDR2 is SYDVKM. The CDR3 has 14 amino acids. This clonotype originated in a woman under 30 with stable Graves' hyperthyroidism. The V gene is TRBV28, the J gene TRBJ2-7; TRBD2 matches at 9 bases. Sequenced input: peripheral blood. Here the CDR3 reads CASSRLGTSRRQYF. DNA of the CDR3: TGTGCCAGCAGCCGACTGGGGACTAGCAGAAGGCAGTACTTC.